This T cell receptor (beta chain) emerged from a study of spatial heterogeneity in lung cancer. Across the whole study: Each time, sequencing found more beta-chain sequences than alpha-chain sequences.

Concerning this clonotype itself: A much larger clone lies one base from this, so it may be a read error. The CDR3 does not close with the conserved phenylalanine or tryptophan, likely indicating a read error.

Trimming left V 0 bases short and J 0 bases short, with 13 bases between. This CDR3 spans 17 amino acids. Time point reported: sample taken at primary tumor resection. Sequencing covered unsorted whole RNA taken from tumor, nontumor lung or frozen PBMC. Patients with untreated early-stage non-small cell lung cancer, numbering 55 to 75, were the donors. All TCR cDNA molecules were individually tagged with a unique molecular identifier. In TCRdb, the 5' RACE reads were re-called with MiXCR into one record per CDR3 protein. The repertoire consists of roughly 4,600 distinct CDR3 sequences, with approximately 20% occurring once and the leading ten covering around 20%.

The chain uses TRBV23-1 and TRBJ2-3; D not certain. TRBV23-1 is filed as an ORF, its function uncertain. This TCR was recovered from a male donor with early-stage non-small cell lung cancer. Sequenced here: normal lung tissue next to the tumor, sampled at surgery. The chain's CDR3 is CASSQSTHPSSTDTQYL. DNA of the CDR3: TGCGCCAGCAGTCAATCAACACACCCCTCCAGCACAGATACGCAGTATCTT.